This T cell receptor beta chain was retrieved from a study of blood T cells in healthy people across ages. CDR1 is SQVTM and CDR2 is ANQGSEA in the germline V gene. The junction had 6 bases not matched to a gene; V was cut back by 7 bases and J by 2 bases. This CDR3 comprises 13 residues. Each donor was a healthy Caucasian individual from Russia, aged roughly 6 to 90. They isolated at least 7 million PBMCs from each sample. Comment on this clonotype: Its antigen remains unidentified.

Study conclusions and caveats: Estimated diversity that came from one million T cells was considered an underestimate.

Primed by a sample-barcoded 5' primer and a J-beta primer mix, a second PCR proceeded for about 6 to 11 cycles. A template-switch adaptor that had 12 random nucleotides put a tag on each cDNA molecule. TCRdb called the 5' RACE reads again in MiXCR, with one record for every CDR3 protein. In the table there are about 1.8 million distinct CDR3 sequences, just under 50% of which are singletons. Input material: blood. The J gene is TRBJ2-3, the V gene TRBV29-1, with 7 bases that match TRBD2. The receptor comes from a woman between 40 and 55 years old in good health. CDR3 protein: CSGGGQSTDTQYF. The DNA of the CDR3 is TGCAGCGGGGGGGGTCAGTCCACAGATACGCAGTATTTT.